Detailed here is one TCR beta chain. Preparation of the TCRbeta library involved a method that used unique molecular identifiers. Each CDR3 protein is one row after TCRdb ran MiXCR on the PCR reads. Found here are 350,000 to 400,000 distinct CDR3 sequences, about a fifth of them singletons; the top ten hold about 3.8%. This CDR3 has 16 residues. V lost 6 bases, J lost 8 bases, and 13 bases stayed unmatched. Germline CDR1 is SEHNR and CDR2 is FQNEAQ (reference sequence). The sample originates from a study of T-cell reconstitution after alpha-beta-depleted transplantation in children. The specimen was PBMCs from the stem cell graft donor, collected from the stem cell graft. This TCR came from a human donor who donated a stem cell graft to a child with acute myeloid leukemia. The V gene is TRBV7-9, the J gene TRBJ2-1; 10 bases match TRBD2. The CDR3 spells CASRTTGTSDGDEQFF. In DNA, the CDR3 is TGTGCCAGCAGAACGACCGGGACTAGCGACGGCGATGAGCAGTTCTTC.